The 5 T cell receptor beta chains listed next were all sequenced from one sample in a study of cytomegalovirus exposure and HLA in healthy donors. With 60 Vbeta and 13 Jbeta primers, the PCR was carried out. Profiling relied on immunoSEQ multiplex PCR, and the TCRdb table lists in-frame clones only, not all of them. The sample comprises some 150,000 clones, approximately 80% of which are singletons, and approximately 5.5% rests with the top ten. What was sequenced was PBMCs. The receptors derive from a man aged 30 to 45 in good health and CMV-seropositive.

This chain uses TRBV27 with TRBJ2-5; TRBD1 might be the D (6 bases). V lost 0 bases, J lost 6 bases, and 17 bases lay in between. The CDR3 length is 16 residues. Per germline, CDR1 MNHEY and CDR2 SMNVEV (reference sequence). The DNA of the CDR3 is TGTGCCAGCAGTTTATCTTGGCGGGCAGGGGCCCAGACCCAGTACTTC. This gives the protein CASSLSWRAGAQTQYF.

The CDR3 region is CASRGFAGNTEAFF. Written as DNA, the CDR3 is TGTGCCAGCAGGGGATTCGCGGGGAACACTGAAGCTTTCTTT. The rearrangement uses TRBV25-1 and TRBJ1-1; unclear D gene. V dropped 6 bases and J dropped 1 base, with 12 bases sitting between them. This CDR3 has 14 residues. Germline loops: CDR1 MGHDK, CDR2 SYGVNS.

This clone was seen just once. The chain is built from TRBV28 and TRBJ2-2; 8 bases line up with TRBD2. V trimming: 6 bases; J trimming: 0 bases; junction bases outside the gene matches: 6. Per germline, CDR1 MDHEN and CDR2 SYDVKM. The CDR3 extends over 16 amino acids. The CDR3 sequence: CASRGMGLANTGELFF. The CDR3 nucleotides read TGTGCCAGCAGGGGGATGGGACTAGCGAACACCGGGGAGCTGTTTTTT.

The chain recombines TRBV15 with TRBJ2-6; weak D call: TRBD2 (6 bases). Germline CDR1 is LNHNV and CDR2 is YYDKDF (reference sequence). Trimming shortened V by 0 bases and J by 4 bases, and 10 bases separated the two germline ends. The CDR3 has 16 amino acids. The DNA for the CDR3 is TGTGCCACCAGCAGAGATCGGCGGGGCGGGGCCAACGTCCTGACTTTC. Encoded protein: CATSRDRRGGANVLTF.

As concerns this clone: The junction departs from the called germline gene at one end, perhaps through a read error. The chain carries TRBV27 and TRBJ2-1, with D uncertain. Per germline, CDR1 MNHEY and CDR2 SMNVEV (reference sequence). This CDR3 has 14 residues. This chain's CDR3 is CASSAPRDTNKQFF. In DNA, the CDR3 is TGTGCCAGCAGTGCTCCCCGAGACACCAATAAGCAGTTCTTC.